This entry describes one TCR beta chain. A single record per CDR3 protein comes from TCRdb applying MiXCR to the reads. The sample lists about 320,000 distinct CDR3 sequences; 9.5% were seen once. The data stem from a study of T cell repertoires in cytomegalovirus infection. Turning to the study itself: Public signatures in TCR beta pointed to CMV infection and matching HLA type.

V lost 6 bases and J 9 bases, leaving 18 bases between the germline ends. Germline V gene lookup returns CDR1 DFQATT and CDR2 SNEGSKA (reference sequence). This CDR3 comprises 13 residues. V and J are TRBV20-1 and TRBJ2-1, with D possibly called TRBD1 or TRBD2 (5 bases each). This clonotype originated in a human donor in good health (CMV status not recorded). Some clones in this sample may be carry-over from other donors' samples. Sequenced sample: PBMCs. The CDR3 protein is CSARPSQRGEQFF. The CDR3 DNA is TGCAGTGCCAGGCCGTCCCAGAGGGGTGAGCAGTTCTTC.